The 4 T cell receptor beta chains presented below share a single source sample, sequenced in a study of blood T cell repertoires in COVID-19. Method: immunoSEQ multiplex PCR; TCRdb's copy keeps in-frame clones and lacks some. The sample lists 200,000 or so clones, around 86% seen once, with 3.5% to 4.5% in the top ten. Material: peripheral blood. The receptors originated from a man aged 50-60 years with acute or convalescent COVID-19.

This chain connects TRBV5-1 to TRBJ2-2; 8 nucleotides agree with TRBD1. The length of the CDR3 is 14 residues. From germline, CDR1 is SGHRS and CDR2 YFSETQ. J gave up 7 bases and V 2 bases, and 4 bases lay outside the gene matches. The DNA for the CDR3 is TGCGCCAGCAGCTTTGGACAGGGTAACGGGGAGCTGTTTTTT. This translates into CASSFGQGNGELFF.

CDR3 DNA sequence: TGTGCCAGCAGTAGCCACAGGGTTAGGGCGAACAACTATGGCTACACCTTC. This encodes CASSSHRVRANNYGYTF. This chain links TRBV27 with TRBJ1-2; the D gene is possibly TRBD1 (6 bases). CDR1 and CDR2 from the germline V gene are MNHEY and SMNVEV (reference sequence). Trimming took 5 bases from V and 2 from J, leaving 21 bases between them. The CDR3 consists of 17 residues.

The CDR3 protein is CASTRDTEAFF. The CDR3, as DNA: TGTGCCAGCACACGGGACACTGAAGCTTTCTTT. This chain uses TRBV27 with TRBJ1-1, with D hard to call. The V gene's germline CDR1 is MNHEY and CDR2 SMNVEV (reference sequence). This CDR3 contains 11 residues. With 7 bases removed from V and 3 bases from J, the gap between germline ends came to 6 bases.

Only a few counts were recorded for this clone. The rearrangement uses TRBV3-1 (or the pseudogene TRBV3-2) and TRBJ1-1, with 11 bases that match TRBD1. V dropped 5 bases and J dropped 1; count of bases not matched to a gene: 6. Germline V CDR1 and CDR2: LGHDT, YNNKEL (reference sequence). The CDR3 has 16 residues. As DNA, the CDR3 is TGTGCCAGCAGCGCCCGGGACAGGGGGAGGAACACTGAAGCTTTCTTT. It codes for CASSARDRGRNTEAFF.